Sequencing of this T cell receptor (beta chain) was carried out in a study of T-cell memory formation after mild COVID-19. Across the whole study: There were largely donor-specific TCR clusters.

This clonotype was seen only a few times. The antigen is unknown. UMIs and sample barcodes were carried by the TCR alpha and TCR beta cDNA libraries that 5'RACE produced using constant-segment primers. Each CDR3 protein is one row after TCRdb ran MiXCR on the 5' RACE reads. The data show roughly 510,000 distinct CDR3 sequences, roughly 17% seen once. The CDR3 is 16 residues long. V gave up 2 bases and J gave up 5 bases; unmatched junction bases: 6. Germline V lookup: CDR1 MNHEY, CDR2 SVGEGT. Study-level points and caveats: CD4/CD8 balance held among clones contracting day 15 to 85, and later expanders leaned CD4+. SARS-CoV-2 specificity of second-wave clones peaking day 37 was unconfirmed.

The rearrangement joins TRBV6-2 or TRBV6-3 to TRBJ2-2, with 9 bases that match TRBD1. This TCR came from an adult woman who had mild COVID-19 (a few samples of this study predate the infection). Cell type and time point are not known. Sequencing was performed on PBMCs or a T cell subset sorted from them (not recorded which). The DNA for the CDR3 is TGTGCCAGCAGTTACAGGGGACAGGGTAATACCGGGGAGCTGTTTTTT. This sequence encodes CASSYRGQGNTGELFF.